The clone carrying this TCR beta chain has a handful of counts. The antigen remains undetermined. One junction end does not reproduce the germline sequence, and a read error may be involved. This sample is part of a study of CD8 T cells in ankylosing spondylitis. Study-wide points: Significant enrichment of disease-linked clones was reportedly seen in matched ankylosing spondylitis synovial fluid. What seemed typical of ankylosing spondylitis blood was a TCR beta motif built from several highly homologous variants. A CD8+ phenotype characterized the disease-linked clones, which were relatively rare in peripheral blood.

Quantitative 5'-RACE with molecular barcodes produced the TCR beta libraries. TCRdb called the 5' RACE reads again in MiXCR, with one record for every CDR3 protein. The sample includes a few hundred thousand distinct CDR3 sequences, around 22% of them seen just once. The CDR3 contains 18 residues. Germline values: CDR1 MNHEY, CDR2 SVGAGI. The clonotype originates from a male donor with ankylosing spondylitis. This rearrangement joins TRBV6-5 to TRBJ2-5; 14 nucleotides agree with TRBD2. The sample taken for sequencing was blood, either unsorted or a sorted T cell fraction (not recorded which). The CDR3 region is CAISYGLAGGRGQETQYF. The CDR3 DNA follows: TGTGCCATCAGTTACGGACTAGCGGGAGGAAGGGGGCAAGAGACCCAGTACTTC.